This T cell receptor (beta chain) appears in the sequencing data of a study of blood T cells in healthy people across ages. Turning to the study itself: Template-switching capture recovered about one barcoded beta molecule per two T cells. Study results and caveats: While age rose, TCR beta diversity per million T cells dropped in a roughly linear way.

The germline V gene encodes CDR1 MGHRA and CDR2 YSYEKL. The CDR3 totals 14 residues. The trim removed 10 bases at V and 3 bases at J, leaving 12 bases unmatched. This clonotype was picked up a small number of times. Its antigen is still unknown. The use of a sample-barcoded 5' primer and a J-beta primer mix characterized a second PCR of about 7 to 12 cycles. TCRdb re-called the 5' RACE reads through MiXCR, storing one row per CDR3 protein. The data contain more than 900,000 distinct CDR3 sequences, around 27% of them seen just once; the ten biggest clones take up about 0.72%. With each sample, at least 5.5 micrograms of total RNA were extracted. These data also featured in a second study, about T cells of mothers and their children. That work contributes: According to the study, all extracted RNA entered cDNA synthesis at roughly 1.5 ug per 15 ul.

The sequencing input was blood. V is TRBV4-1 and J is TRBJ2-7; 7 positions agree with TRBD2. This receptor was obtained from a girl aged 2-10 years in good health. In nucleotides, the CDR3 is TGCGCCACCAGAGGCGGGAGCAGTGGCTACGAGCAGTACTTC. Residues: CATRGGSSGYEQYF.